The clone carrying this T cell receptor (beta chain) was detected a few times. The data originate from a study of blood T cells in healthy people across ages. Each individual donor underwent a draw of approximately 9.8 milliliters of peripheral blood. PCR was performed a second time for about 6 to 12 cycles using a sample-barcoded 5' primer and a J-beta primer mix. TCRdb re-called the 5' RACE reads with MiXCR, one entry per CDR3 protein. The profile shows just over 1 million distinct CDR3 sequences, 45% of them singletons. This CDR3 spans 16 amino acids. Germline V gene data show CDR1 as SGHRS and CDR2 as YFSETQ. V dropped 0 bases and J dropped 9; count of bases not matched to a gene: 9.

Sequenced input: blood. This clonotype was sampled from an older woman in good health. This chain connects TRBV5-1 to TRBJ2-4, with TRBD2 matching over 10 bases. In nucleotides, the CDR3 is TGCGCCAGCAGCTTGGAGGGCCTAGCGGGAGAGGGCATTCAGTACTTC. It specifies CASSLEGLAGEGIQYF. Full variable domain (outside the CDR3, taken from reference TRBV5-1 and TRBJ2-4): KAGVTQTPRYLIKTRGQQVTLSCSPISGHRSVSWYQQTPGQGLQFLFEYFSETQRNKGNFPGRFSGRQFSNSRSEMNVSTLELGDSALYLCASSLEGLAGEGIQYFGAGTRLSVL.